Following are 22 T cell receptor beta chains from one sample sequenced in a study of shared clonotypes between healthy human individuals. Positive CCR7 selection of CD45RO-negative cells yielded the naive CD8 cells, and terminally differentiated effector memory CD45RA+ cells were excluded. Only in-frame clones appear in the TCRdb table, and some are missing; sequencing was by immunoSEQ multiplex PCR. The table lists some 2 million clones, around 96% of them singletons. Sample: naive CD8+ T cells sorted from blood. These receptors were obtained from a man between 18 and 29 years old in good health.

This sequence joins TRBV2 and TRBJ2-7, with D unclear. The V gene's germline CDR1 is SNHLY and CDR2 FYNNEI. The CDR3 is 15 amino acids. The V gene lost 1 base and the J gene lost 2 bases, with 12 bases spanning the gap. The chain's CDR3 is CASSEVFGPTYEQYF. DNA of the CDR3: TGTGCCAGCAGTGAAGTATTTGGACCCACCTACGAGCAGTACTTC.

V usage is TRBV30 and J usage is TRBJ1-1; D gene uncertain. CDR3 length: 15 amino acids. V was trimmed by 3 bases and J by 4 bases, leaving 18 bases between them. Germline loops: CDR1 GTSNPN, CDR2 SVGIG (reference sequence). This chain's CDR3 is CAWSLSLRLVTEAFF. The DNA of the CDR3 is TGTGCCTGGAGCCTGTCCCTCAGGTTGGTCACTGAAGCTTTCTTT.

The rearrangement joins TRBV9 to TRBJ2-1, with TRBD2 identical over 10 bases. This CDR3 region has 15 residues. V gave up 0 bases and J gave up 12 bases; unmatched junction bases: 9. Germline V gene data show CDR1 as SGDLS and CDR2 as YYNGEE. In DNA form, the CDR3 reads TGTGCCAGCAGCGTAGGAACTAGCGGGAAATTGGGGCAGTTCTTC. It encodes CASSVGTSGKLGQFF.

The chain has TRBV4-1 and TRBJ2-7, with TRBD1 matching 7 bases. CDR3 length equals 14 residues. With 3 bases clipped from V and 4 bases from J, the junction kept 6 bases outside the gene matches. Germline V CDR1 and CDR2: MGHRA, YSYEKL. CDR3 nucleotide sequence: TGCGCCAGCAGCCAGAGGGACAGTCGGTACGAGCAGTACTTC. Translating it yields CASSQRDSRYEQYF.

The gene calls are TRBV5-6 and TRBJ2-1, with 7 nucleotides matching TRBD2. With 5 bases clipped from V and 8 bases from J, the junction kept 4 bases outside the gene matches. The CDR3 covers 12 residues. Germline V lookup: CDR1 SGHDT, CDR2 YYEEEE. In nucleotides, the CDR3 is TGTGCCAGCAGTTCCAGCGGGGATGAGCAGTTCTTC. Amino acids: CASSSSGDEQFF.

This chain joins TRBV7-8 and TRBJ2-3; TRBD2 aligns across 10 bases. This CDR3 comprises 19 residues. The V and J ends lost 1 base and 1 base, in that order; junction bases with no gene match: 11. The germline V gene has CDR1 SGHVS and CDR2 FQNEAQ. CDR3 nucleotides: TGTGCCAGCAGCTTAGGGCTAGCGGGAGAGGTGTTGGGCACAGATACGCAGTATTTT. Translated, it gives CASSLGLAGEVLGTDTQYF. Full variable domain (missing parts from reference TRBV7-8 and TRBJ2-3): GAGVSQSPRYKVAKRGQDVALRCDPISGHVSLFWYQQALGQGPEFLTYFQNEAQLDKSGLPSDRFFAERPEGSVSTLKIQRTQQEDSAVYLCASSLGLAGEVLGTDTQYFGPGTRLTVL.

The V gene is TRBV7-9, the J gene TRBJ1-1, with a possible D match to TRBD1 (5 bases). This CDR3 has 14 amino acids. Germline values: CDR1 SEHNR, CDR2 FQNEAQ (reference sequence). The V end lost 5 bases, the J end lost 3 bases, and 13 bases lay between the germline ends. The CDR3 reads CASSHLGTYTEAFF. In DNA, the CDR3 is TGTGCCAGCAGCCACCTTGGGACTTACACTGAAGCTTTCTTT.

The chain uses TRBV5-6 and TRBJ2-7; the match to TRBD1 covers 8 bases. The CDR3 is 18 residues long. The V and J ends lost 0 bases and 0 bases, in that order; junction bases with no gene match: 11. The V gene's germline CDR1 is SGHDT and CDR2 YYEEEE. CDR3 bases: TGTGCCAGCAGCTTGGATTGGTCAGGGGGCGGTAACTCCTACGAGCAGTACTTC. Protein product: CASSLDWSGGGNSYEQYF.

This rearrangement joins TRBV7-9 to TRBJ2-7, with 8 bases fitting TRBD1. This CDR3 region has 16 residues. J gave up 2 bases and V 2 bases, and 8 bases lay outside the gene matches. CDR1 and CDR2 from the germline V gene are SEHNR and FQNEAQ (reference sequence). CDR3 in DNA: TGTGCCAGCAGCTTAATGCCCGGGACAGGAACCTACGAGCAGTACTTC. The encoded protein is CASSLMPGTGTYEQYF.

The CDR3, as DNA: TGCGCCAGCAGGACGGAACACCCAGAGACCCAGTACTTC. It codes for CASRTEHPETQYF. The chain links TRBV5-1 to TRBJ2-5, with D uncertain. The CDR3 sequence is 13 residues long. The V end lost 5 bases, the J end lost 4 bases, and 12 bases lay between the germline ends. Germline V gene sequence: CDR1 SGHRS, CDR2 YFSETQ.

V is TRBV11-2 and J is TRBJ1-1, with TRBD1 matching over 9 bases. Trimming cost V 5 bases and J 4 bases; bases outside gene matches: 14. The CDR3 covers 17 residues. Germline V gives CDR1 SGHAT, CDR2 FQNNGV. CDR3 loop: CASSPIGGQGTSTEAFF. The DNA for the CDR3 is TGTGCCAGCAGCCCAATCGGTGGACAGGGGACGAGCACTGAAGCTTTCTTT.

This clone was recorded once. The gene calls are TRBV28 and TRBJ2-7, with D possibly being TRBD2 (5 bases). Trimming took off 6 bases at V and 6 bases at J, with 9 bases between the two ends. CDR1 is MDHEN, CDR2 SYDVKM, per germline. The CDR3 has 11 amino acids. CDR3 amino acids: CASSNGVEQYF. CDR3 nucleotide sequence: TGTGCCAGCAGCAACGGGGTCGAGCAGTACTTC.

This chain connects TRBV5-1 to TRBJ2-3; D gene uncertain. The germline gives CDR1 SGHRS, CDR2 YFSETQ. The V and J ends lost 0 bases and 2 bases respectively, with 10 bases between them. The CDR3 loop spans 15 amino acids. CDR3 DNA sequence: TGCGCCAGCAGCTTGGACATTCTTTACACAGATACGCAGTATTTT. Amino acid sequence: CASSLDILYTDTQYF.

A remark on this clone: Other DNA variants within this sample encode the same CDR3. The chain carries TRBV6-6 and TRBJ1-1; possibly TRBD1 for D (6 bases). The CDR3 runs to 15 residues. In germline, CDR1 is MNHNY, CDR2 SVGAGI (reference sequence). Trimming cost V 2 bases and J 0 bases, with 10 bases left between them. This CDR3 is CASSYPGQLNTEAFF. The CDR3 nucleotides are TGTGCCAGCAGTTACCCCGGACAGTTGAACACTGAAGCTTTCTTT.

J is TRBJ2-7 and V is TRBV7-9; tentatively, D is TRBD1 or TRBD2 (7 bases each). Germline assignment: CDR1 SEHNR and CDR2 FQNEAQ (reference sequence). Trimming pared 1 base from V and 3 bases from J, leaving 13 bases between. The CDR3 extends over 15 amino acids. The CDR3 bases are TGTGCCAGCAGCTTAGGCAGGGGGGGATTCTACGAGCAGTACTTC. Protein: CASSLGRGGFYEQYF. Using reference TRBV7-9 and TRBJ2-7 for the parts outside the CDR3, the full variable domain is DTGVSQNPRHKITKRGQNVTFRCDPISEHNRLYWYRQTLGQGPEFLTYFQNEAQLEKSRLLSDRFSAERPKGSFSTLEIQRTEQGDSAMYLCASSLGRGGFYEQYFGPGTRLTVT.

The V and J genes are TRBV6-5 and TRBJ2-3; possibly TRBD1 or TRBD2 for D (5 bases each). There are 15 residues in the CDR3. V was trimmed by 2 bases and J by 0 bases, leaving 9 bases between them. Germline V gene lookup returns CDR1 MNHEY and CDR2 SVGAGI. The CDR3, as DNA: TGTGCCAGCAGTTACGGGGACGAAAGCACAGATACGCAGTATTTT. The encoded protein is CASSYGDESTDTQYF.

The chain employs TRBV10-1 and TRBJ1-1; D is undetermined. The V end was cut by 3 bases, the J end by 3 bases, with 11 bases between. CDR3 length: 14 residues. Germline CDR1 WNHNN, CDR2 SYGVQD (reference sequence). CDR3 amino acids: CASSDPLKDTEAFF. The CDR3 nucleotides are TGCGCCAGCAGTGACCCACTCAAAGACACTGAAGCTTTCTTT.

V and J are TRBV6-1 and TRBJ1-1; no clear D. Trimming took 1 base from V and 4 from J, leaving 13 bases between them. The CDR3 contains 15 residues. Germline CDR1 reads MNHNS; CDR2 reads SASEGT. This chain's CDR3 is CASSEGVGLGTEAFF. The CDR3 DNA sequence: TGTGCCAGCAGTGAAGGGGTAGGGTTGGGCACTGAAGCTTTCTTT.

The chain uses TRBV13 and TRBJ2-7, with TRBD2 identical over 7 bases. The CDR3 extends over 14 amino acids. CDR1 and CDR2 from the germline V gene are PRHDT and FYEKMQ (reference sequence). V lost 8 bases, J lost 0 bases, and 7 bases stayed unmatched. The DNA of the CDR3 is TGTGCCAGCGCCCACCTAGCGGACTCCTACGAGCAGTACTTC. It is translated as CASAHLADSYEQYF. The whole variable domain, filled in from reference TRBV13 and TRBJ2-7, reads AAGVIQSPRHLIKEKRETATLKCYPIPRHDTVYWYQQGPGQDPQFLISFYEKMQSDKGSIPDRFSAQQFSDYHSELNMSSLELGDSALYFCASAHLADSYEQYFGPGTRLTVT.

Details on this clone: Other nucleotide sequences from this sample produce the same CDR3. This sequence joins TRBV27 and TRBJ2-7; D is perhaps TRBD1 or TRBD2 (5 bases each). Trimming pared 2 bases from V and 5 bases from J, leaving 10 bases between. Germline V lookup: CDR1 MNHEY, CDR2 SMNVEV (reference sequence). The CDR3 runs 13 residues. DNA of the CDR3: TGTGCCAGCAGTTTAAGTTGGGGACACGAGCAGTACTTC. It codes for CASSLSWGHEQYF.

The gene calls are TRBV18 and TRBJ2-3, with D possibly being TRBD1 (5 bases). CDR3 length equals 16 residues. V gave up 2 bases and J gave up 0 bases, with 12 bases separating them. CDR1 and CDR2 from the germline V gene are KGHSH and LQKENI. CDR3 nucleotides: TGTGCCAGCTCACCAAATGGGGCAGCTAGCACAGATACGCAGTATTTT. Translated: CASSPNGAASTDTQYF.

J is TRBJ2-1 and V is TRBV6-1, with 9 bases lining up with TRBD2. Germline CDR1 is MNHNS and CDR2 is SASEGT. The CDR3 extends over 15 amino acids. The junction had 4 bases not matched to a gene; V was cut back by 2 bases and J by 5 bases. In DNA form, the CDR3 reads TGTGCCAGCAGTGAATTGATAGCGGGGGACAATGAGCAGTTCTTC. Translated, it gives CASSELIAGDNEQFF.